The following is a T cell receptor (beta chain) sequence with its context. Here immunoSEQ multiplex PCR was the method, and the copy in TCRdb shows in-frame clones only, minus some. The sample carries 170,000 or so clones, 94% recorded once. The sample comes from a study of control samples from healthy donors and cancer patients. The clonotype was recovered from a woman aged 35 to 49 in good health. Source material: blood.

CDR3 residues: CASSGRTGTYEQYF. The CDR3 DNA is TGTGCCAGCAGCGGACGGACAGGGACCTACGAGCAGTACTTC. This chain connects TRBV7-2 to TRBJ2-7; 8 nucleotides agree with TRBD1. The CDR3 length is 14 residues. Germline lookup yields CDR1 SGHTA and CDR2 FQGNSA. The V gene end was trimmed by 5 bases and the J gene end by 2 bases; junction bases not matched to a gene: 5.